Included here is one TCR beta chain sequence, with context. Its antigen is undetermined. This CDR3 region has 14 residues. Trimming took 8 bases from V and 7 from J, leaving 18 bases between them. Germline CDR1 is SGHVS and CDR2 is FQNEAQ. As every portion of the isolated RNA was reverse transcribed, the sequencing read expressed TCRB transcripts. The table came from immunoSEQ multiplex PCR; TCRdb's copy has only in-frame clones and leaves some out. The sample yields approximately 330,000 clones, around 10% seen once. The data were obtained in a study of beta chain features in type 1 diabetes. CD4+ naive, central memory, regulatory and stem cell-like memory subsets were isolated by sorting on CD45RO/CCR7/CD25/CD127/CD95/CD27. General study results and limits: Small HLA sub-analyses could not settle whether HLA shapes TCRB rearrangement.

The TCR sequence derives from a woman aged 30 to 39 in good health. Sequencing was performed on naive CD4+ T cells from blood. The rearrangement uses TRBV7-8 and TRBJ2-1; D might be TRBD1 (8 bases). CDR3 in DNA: TGTGCCAGCCAATATGGGGGGGACAGGAATGAGCAGTTCTTC. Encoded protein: CASQYGGDRNEQFF.